This is a list of T cell receptor beta chains from one sample in a study of blood T cell repertoires in COVID-19. Some clones are missing from TCRdb's copy, which holds only in-frame ones; the method was immunoSEQ multiplex PCR. Seen here are 270,000 or so clones, roughly 80% observed once, and the top ten hold about 1.6%. The source material was peripheral blood. The receptors here all came from a human donor with COVID-19, enrolled during active disease. The donor label of this sample is uncertain. Both conserved end residues are trimmed from each CDR3. A D gene is named only where the DNA matches it firmly.

>.|TRBV15|TRBJ2-5
ATSRDRGETQY
>.|TRBV6-5|TRBJ2-1
ASSYPGDPNNEQF
>TRBD2|TRBV7-2|TRBJ2-2
ASSLGTSGAGELF
>.|TRBV18|TRBJ1-1
ASSPLRGFGTEAF
>.|TRBV28|TRBJ1-4
ASTPPFGRVGEKLF
>.|TRBV6-2/TRBV6-3|TRBJ1-2
ASSSTGYGYT
>.|TRBV6-2/TRBV6-3|TRBJ1-6
ASRLRWTLH
>.|TRBV27|TRBJ2-6
ASSFAGLGANVLT
>TRBD2|TRBV29-1|TRBJ2-3
SVAVAGVGSDTQY
>.|TRBV18|TRBJ2-2
ASRSSALQGELF
>TRBD1|TRBV3-1/TRBV3-2|TRBJ1-1
ASSSTGDTEAF